These 3 T cell receptor beta chains were sequenced from one sample in a study of human T cells and chemical hapten exposure (dated by TCRdb to about 2021). The library relied on RACE. The data were produced on a NextSeq 500. The public sequencing data were trimmed at Q25 with fastp and processed into clonotypes with MiXCR by TCRdb, which kept only in-frame beta chains. Each entry is one CDR3 protein sequence, shown with its most common DNA and genes. The sample table records under 95,000 distinct CDR3 sequences; 7.5% to 9.5% of these occur just once. Of the sample, about 2.5% falls within the top ten clones. Sample time point, as interpreted from the label and publication: pre-sensitization, week 0. What the treatment or condition label conveys for this sample: therapeutic diphenylcyclopropenone sensitization with weekly scalp DPC. Specimen: whole blood, collected in connection with sensitization to the hapten diphenylcyclopropenone (DPC). Receptors originate from a man aged 35 to 55 with alopecia areata. Some clones in this sample may be carry-over from other donors' samples.

This clonotype has at least ten counts. The chain has TRBV9 and TRBJ1-1; the D is unclear. The CDR3 has 15 amino acids. In germline, CDR1 is SGDLS, CDR2 YYNGEE. V lost 2 bases to trimming and J lost 0 bases, with 11 bases between them. The CDR3 is CASSVIGGLNTEAFF. The CDR3 nucleotides are TGTGCCAGCAGCGTGATCGGAGGATTGAACACTGAAGCTTTCTTT.

Details on this clonotype: This sequence may be a read error, since a much larger clone differs from it by one base. The chain joins TRBV28 to TRBJ2-6; D possibly corresponds to TRBD1 (5 bases). CDR1 is MDHEN, CDR2 SYDVKM, per germline. The CDR3 totals 16 residues. CDR3 nucleotide sequence: TGTGCCAGCAGCATCCTGGGGCGGTCTGGGGCCAAAGTCCTGACTTTC. This gives the protein CASSILGRSGAKVLTF.

This clonotype has only a few counts. The chain uses TRBV7-9 and TRBJ2-5, with 12 bases identical to TRBD2. J gave up 4 bases and V 3 bases, and 6 bases lay outside the gene matches. Germline V gene sequence: CDR1 SEHNR, CDR2 FQNEAQ (reference sequence). The CDR3 length is 16 residues. Here the CDR3 reads CASSFRLAGETETQYF. In DNA, the CDR3 is TGTGCCAGCAGCTTCCGACTAGCGGGAGAAACAGAGACCCAGTACTTC.